This T cell receptor beta chain was profiled in a study of Graves' ophthalmopathy and Graves' hyperthyroidism. Regarding the study as a whole: Clonotypes were expanded in thyroid at above 0.001 frequency, and most also appeared in blood. Classification of ophthalmopathy versus stable hyperthyroidism by a 13-signature model yielded about 90% sensitivity and approximately 79% specificity.

V dropped 5 bases and J dropped 3 bases, with 20 bases sitting between them. The CDR3 runs 16 residues. In germline, CDR1 is SEHNR, CDR2 FQNEAQ (reference sequence). TCR beta CDR3 regions were amplified from RNA transcripts. A first-round RT-PCR used HTBI primers, followed by a second-round multiplex PCR. TCRdb fed the multiplex PCR reads into MiXCR, producing one record per CDR3 protein. The repertoire holds 600,000 to 950,000 distinct CDR3 sequences, with 40% as singletons. Exclusion covered patients with other autoimmune diseases or uncontrolled infections (as well as pregnancy or lactation). From fresh peripheral blood, roughly 10 ml in volume, the PBMCs were obtained. Turning to this clonotype: As yet, its antigen is unknown.

The V and J genes are TRBV7-9 and TRBJ2-7, with D perhaps TRBD1 or TRBD2 (5 bases each). The sequence was collected from an adult man with Graves' ophthalmopathy. The sequenced sample consisted of peripheral blood. The CDR3 loop is CASSRLMGEHHYEQYF. DNA for the CDR3: TGTGCCAGCAGCCGACTAATGGGGGAGCATCACTACGAGCAGTACTTC.